This T cell receptor beta chain appears in the sequencing data of a study of T cell responses to AZD1222 COVID-19 vaccine. Sequencing used immunoSEQ multiplex PCR; TCRdb keeps in-frame clones, though not all of them. Here the sample spans 89,000 or so clones, about 90% being singletons. Trimming left V 6 bases short and J 2 bases short, with 5 bases between. The CDR3 runs to 13 residues. A single count supports this clone. The sample here was peripheral blood, taken on day 0 of AZD1222 vaccination. This TCR was sampled from an adult in good health. The V call is TRBV12-3 or TRBV12-4, the J call TRBJ1-6; D gene unclear. The CDR3 sequence is CASRPAYNSPLHF. In DNA form, the CDR3 reads TGTGCCAGCAGACCAGCCTATAATTCACCCCTCCACTTT.